This T cell receptor beta chain appears in the sequencing data of a study of OX40 agonist ivuxolimab in advanced cancers. Profiling relied on immunoSEQ multiplex PCR, and the TCRdb table lists in-frame clones only, not all of them. The data contain 70,000 to 95,000 clones, around 94% of them singletons. Here the sequenced sample was CD4+ or CD8+ T cells sorted from blood, taken in a trial of the OX40 agonist ivuxolimab. This clonotype originated in an adult with an advanced solid tumor such as melanoma, head and neck, liver or kidney cancer.

CDR3 DNA: TGTGCCAGCAGCGCCGTGGGGGCGGGGGGCTACAATGAGCAGTTCTTC. It translates to CASSAVGAGGYNEQFF. The J gene is TRBJ2-1, the V gene TRBV9; the match to TRBD2 covers 8 bases. V lost 3 bases, J lost 3 bases, and 8 bases stayed unmatched. Per the germline V gene, CDR1 is SGDLS and CDR2 is YYNGEE. The CDR3 contains 16 residues.